The rows below give T cell receptor beta chains drawn from one sample of a study of cytomegalovirus exposure and HLA in healthy donors. Profiling relied on immunoSEQ multiplex PCR, and the TCRdb table lists in-frame clones only, not all of them. The top ten hold roughly 12% of the sample, which has 60,000 to 75,000 clones, more than 70% seen once. Material for sequencing was PBMCs. These receptors were collected from a woman aged 40 to 50 in good health and CMV-seropositive. Each CDR3 is given with its conserved first and last residue. Each record gives: J gene, D gene, clone size, CDR3 length, V gene, CDR3 protein, CDR3 DNA. D genes are given only for firm matches. Size values are once, few and many counts, or a class for expanded clones, and some rows have none.

>TRBJ1-6|TRBD1|-|14|TRBV27
CASGYGQGGSPLHF
TGTGCCAGCGGGTACGGACAGGGAGGGTCACCCCTCCACTTT
>TRBJ2-7|TRBD2|few|15|TRBV27
CASSLFLAGGYEQYF
TGTGCCAGCAGTTTATTTCTAGCGGGGGGCTACGAGCAGTACTTC
>TRBJ2-1|-|-|15|TRBV6-1
CASSRDGGSYNEQFF
TGTGCCAGCAGTCGGGACGGGGGTTCCTACAATGAGCAGTTCTTC
>TRBJ2-3|TRBD2|-|16|TRBV7-3
CVQGLAGGSGTDTQYF
TGTGTCCAGGGGCTAGCGGGGGGGAGCGGTACAGATACGCAGTATTTT
>TRBJ1-2|-|-|15|TRBV5-1
CASSRTGGAGYGYTF
TGCGCCAGCAGCCGTACCGGGGGGGCCGGCTATGGCTACACCTTC
>TRBJ1-2|TRBD1|-|13|TRBV5-4
CASSPQGNYGYTF
TGTGCCAGCAGCCCACAGGGGAACTATGGCTACACCTTC
>TRBJ1-2|-|few|14|TRBV2
CASSGQLNNYGYTF
TGTGCCAGCAGTGGACAGCTAAATAACTATGGCTACACCTTC
>TRBJ1-1|TRBD1|-|17|TRBV7-3
CASSLNPPGQGGTEAFF
TGTGCCAGCAGCTTAAACCCCCCCGGACAGGGAGGCACTGAAGCTTTCTTT
>TRBJ2-5|-|-|13|TRBV5-1
CASSGTAQETQYF
TGCGCCAGCAGTGGTACAGCCCAAGAGACCCAGTACTTC
>TRBJ1-2|TRBD1|-|16|TRBV19
CASSIARQGSNYGYTF
TGTGCCAGTAGTATAGCAAGACAGGGCAGTAACTATGGCTACACCTTC
>TRBJ1-4|-|-|18|TRBV5-4
CASSLASRGTGTNEKLFF
TGTGCCAGCAGCTTGGCCTCAAGGGGAACCGGAACTAATGAAAAACTGTTTTTT
>TRBJ1-5|-|-|14|TRBV9
CASSVGSGNQPQHF
TGTGCCAGCAGCGTAGGAAGCGGGAATCAGCCCCAGCATTTT
>TRBJ1-4|-|-|14|TRBV18
CASKTGPTNEKLFF
TGTGCCAGTAAGACAGGCCCAACTAATGAAAAACTGTTTTTT
>TRBJ2-7|TRBD2|-|18|TRBV5-1
CASSLDGSGGLLSYEQYF
TGCGCCAGCAGCTTGGATGGTAGCGGGGGACTGCTCTCCTACGAGCAGTACTTC
>TRBJ1-1|-|-|13|TRBV9
CASSVAGNTEAFF
TGTGCCAGCAGTGTAGCAGGGAACACTGAAGCTTTCTTT
>TRBJ1-5|-|few|12|TRBV4-1
CASSQVNQPQHF
TGCGCCAGCAGCCAAGTAAATCAGCCCCAGCATTTT
>TRBJ2-3|-|-|15|TRBV12-5
CASGLVLTGWDTQYF
TGTGCTAGTGGTTTGGTATTAACAGGGTGGGATACGCAGTATTTT
>TRBJ1-5|-|-|14|TRBV14
CASSHFNGGQPQHF
TGTGCCAGCAGCCACTTCAATGGGGGCCAGCCCCAGCATTTT
>TRBJ1-5|-|-|14|TRBV19
CASSIERSNQPQHF
TGTGCCAGTAGTATTGAGAGGAGCAATCAGCCCCAGCATTTT
>TRBJ2-7|-|few|14|TRBV25-1
CASIKQGSFYEQYF
TGTGCCAGCATAAAGCAGGGGAGTTTCTACGAGCAGTACTTC
>TRBJ2-2|TRBD2|-|15|TRBV29-1
CSASGGARGTGELFF
TGCAGCGCTAGCGGGGGGGCACGAGGAACCGGGGAGCTGTTTTTT
>TRBJ2-5|TRBD1|-|16|TRBV5-8
CASTPGTGGYQETQYF
TGTGCCAGCACCCCCGGGACAGGGGGTTATCAAGAGACCCAGTACTTC
>TRBJ2-2|-|-|18|TRBV5-1
CASSLRLGSITGSGELFF
TGCGCCAGCAGCTTGCGCCTAGGATCGATTACAGGGTCCGGGGAGCTGTTTTTT
>TRBJ2-3|-|-|16|TRBV4-1
CASSVGRAALTDTQYF
TGCGCCAGCAGCGTCGGGCGAGCGGCCCTCACAGATACGCAGTATTTT
>TRBJ1-4|TRBD1|-|15|TRBV4-1
CASSQAETGAEKLFF
TGCGCCAGCAGCCAAGCCGAGACAGGGGCTGAAAAACTGTTTTTT
>TRBJ2-7|-|-|15|TRBV27
CASKELGGSFYEQYF
TGTGCCAGCAAGGAATTGGGGGGAAGCTTCTACGAGCAGTACTTC
>TRBJ2-1|TRBD2|-|16|TRBV5-4
CASSARNGGASNEQFF
TGTGCCAGCAGCGCTAGAAACGGGGGGGCCTCTAATGAGCAGTTCTTC
>TRBJ1-1|TRBD1|-|14|TRBV6-5
CASSYVSGQDIAFF
TGTGCCAGCAGTTATGTGTCGGGACAGGACATTGCTTTCTTT
>TRBJ1-1|-|-|14|TRBV5-4
CASSLSQGYTEAFF
TGTGCCAGCAGCTTGAGTCAGGGGTACACTGAAGCTTTCTTT
>TRBJ1-4|-|-|17|TRBV7-9
CASSSLGGGATNEKLFF
TGTGCCAGCAGCTCCTTGGGTGGGGGGGCAACTAATGAAAAACTGTTTTTT
>TRBJ1-2|-|few|13|TRBV30
CAWSVHGVDGYTF
TGTGCCTGGAGTGTACACGGGGTGGATGGCTACACCTTC
>TRBJ2-1|TRBD2|-|14|TRBV29-1
CSVLSGVEDNEQFF
TGCAGCGTTTTGAGCGGGGTTGAGGACAATGAGCAGTTCTTC
>TRBJ1-5|-|-|12|TRBV5-6
CASSLGTTHQHF
TGTGCCAGCAGCTTGGGGACAACCCATCAGCATTTT
>TRBJ1-5|TRBD1|-|12|TRBV28
CAIQGAHQPQHF
TGTGCCATACAGGGGGCGCATCAGCCCCAGCATTTT
>TRBJ2-5|TRBD1|few|15|TRBV7-3
CASSQYRDREETQYF
TGTGCCAGCAGCCAATACCGGGACAGGGAAGAGACCCAGTACTTC
>TRBJ1-1|TRBD1|-|17|TRBV5-6
CASGYQGQGVENTEAFF
TGTGCCAGCGGCTACCAGGGACAGGGGGTGGAGAACACTGAAGCTTTCTTT
>TRBJ2-7|-|few|13|TRBV6-5
CASSSTGAYEQYF
TGTGCCAGCAGTTCCACAGGAGCCTACGAGCAGTACTTC
>TRBJ1-3|-|-|13|TRBV27
CASRAFSGNTIYF
TGTGCCAGCAGGGCTTTCTCTGGAAACACCATATATTTT
>TRBJ2-7|-|-|13|TRBV11-3
CASSLNSNYEQYF
TGTGCCAGCAGCTTAAACAGTAACTACGAGCAGTACTTC
>TRBJ1-2|TRBD1|-|16|TRBV19
CASTSRDSPTHYGYTF
TGTGCCAGTACGTCCCGGGACAGCCCCACTCACTATGGCTACACCTTC
>TRBJ1-2|-|-|15|TRBV6-1
CASSDRSAANYGYTF
TGTGCCAGCAGTGACCGCTCCGCAGCTAACTATGGCTACACCTTC
>TRBJ2-7|-|-|12|TRBV7-9
CASSFVGYEQYF
TGTGCCAGCAGCTTTGTCGGCTACGAGCAGTACTTC
>TRBJ1-2|-|-|14|TRBV19
CASSIMRGDYGYTF
TGTGCCAGTAGTATTATGCGGGGAGATTATGGCTACACCTTC
>TRBJ2-5|TRBD2|once|14|TRBV13
CASSLRLAEETQYF
TGTGCCAGCAGCTTAAGACTAGCGGAAGAGACCCAGTACTTC
>TRBJ2-1|-|-|14|TRBV5-1
CASSPKVADNEQFF
TGCGCCAGCAGCCCGAAGGTGGCGGACAATGAGCAGTTCTTC
>TRBJ1-1|TRBD1|few|18|TRBV18
CASSPPSEGAIMNTEAFF
TGTGCCAGCTCACCACCGTCGGAGGGGGCTATAATGAACACTGAAGCTTTCTTT
>TRBJ1-1|-|-|14|TRBV5-1
CASSLVAGNTEAFF
TGCGCCAGCAGCTTGGTGGCGGGGAACACTGAAGCTTTCTTT
>TRBJ1-5|-|-|13|TRBV30
CAWTTGRDQPQHF
TGTGCCTGGACAACAGGGAGAGATCAGCCCCAGCATTTT
>TRBJ1-3|-|-|16|TRBV9
CASSVTYLTSGNTIYF
TGTGCCAGCAGCGTCACCTATTTAACCTCTGGAAACACCATATATTTT
>TRBJ1-4|-|-|14|TRBV15
CATSTPDQAEKLFF
TGTGCCACCAGCACCCCAGATCAGGCAGAAAAACTGTTTTTT
>TRBJ1-2|TRBD1|few|14|TRBV7-9
CASSLVDRVYGYTF
TGTGCCAGCAGCTTAGTTGACAGGGTCTATGGCTACACCTTC
>TRBJ2-5|-|few|14|TRBV7-2
CASSLVGRVKTQYF
TGTGCCAGCAGCTTAGTGGGCAGGGTGAAGACCCAGTACTTC
>TRBJ2-7|TRBD2|-|15|TRBV18
CASSPGTSGRYEQYF
TGTGCCAGCTCACCAGGGACTAGCGGGCGCTACGAGCAGTACTTC
>TRBJ2-7|-|-|14|TRBV6-5
CASSYGGTLYEQYF
TGTGCCAGCAGTTACGGTGGCACCCTCTACGAGCAGTACTTC
>TRBJ1-1|TRBD1|few|13|TRBV5-1
CASSSRGRTEAFF
TGCGCCAGCAGCTCCAGGGGGCGAACTGAAGCTTTCTTT
>TRBJ1-6|-|-|13|TRBV19
CASIGRWDSPLHF
TGTGCCAGTATTGGCAGGTGGGATTCACCCCTCCACTTT
>TRBJ1-6|TRBD1|-|15|TRBV6-1
CASRNPGQANSPLHF
TGTGCCAGCAGAAATCCGGGACAGGCCAATTCACCCCTCCACTTT
>TRBJ2-1|-|-|15|TRBV18
CASSRLAQSVDEQFF
TGTGCCAGCTCACGCCTAGCCCAAAGCGTTGATGAGCAGTTCTTC
>TRBJ2-1|TRBD2|-|16|TRBV7-6
CASSLLGLAGNNEQFF
TGTGCCAGCAGCTTATTGGGACTAGCGGGCAACAATGAGCAGTTCTTC